The 27 T cell receptor beta chains below all came from one sample that was sequenced in a study of patients and donors after allogeneic stem cell transplantation. TCRdb used MiXCR to reprocess the RT-PCR reads, holding one entry per CDR3 protein. Among 800,000 to 1,000,000 distinct CDR3 sequences, roughly 18% were seen once, and the ten largest hold 5% to 7.5%. The sequenced sample was blood, either unsorted or a sorted T cell fraction (not recorded which). These receptors were taken from a human donor who was either an allogeneic HSCT recipient or a stem cell or donor lymphocyte infusion donor (not recorded which). It is not recorded whose cells these are; they may come from a transplant donor.

This clonotype has a handful of counts. The V gene is TRBV28, the J gene TRBJ2-7, with D possibly matching TRBD1 (6 bases). The V end was cut by 10 bases, the J end by 0 bases, with 16 bases between. The CDR3 runs to 14 residues. Germline V gene data show CDR1 as MDHEN and CDR2 as SYDVKM. CDR3 sequence: CATTPRQASYEQYF. The CDR3 bases are TGTGCCACTACACCCAGACAGGCCTCCTACGAGCAGTACTTC. Full variable domain (outside the CDR3, taken from reference TRBV28 and TRBJ2-7): DVKVTQSSRYLVKRTGEKVFLECVQDMDHENMFWYRQDPGLGLRLIYFSYDVKMKEKGDIPEGYSVSREKKERFSLILESASTNQTSMYLCATTPRQASYEQYFGPGTRLTVT.

This clonotype was seen only a few times. J is TRBJ2-3 and V is TRBV7-9; TRBD2 agrees at 10 bases. The germline CDR1 and CDR2 sequences are SEHNR and FQNEAQ (reference sequence). The CDR3 is 15 residues long. Trimming cost V 3 bases and J 4 bases; bases outside gene matches: 4. The DNA for the CDR3 is TGTGCCAGCAGCTTCCTAGCGGGAGACGCAGATACGCAGTATTTT. Its protein is CASSFLAGDADTQYF.

There are a few counts of this clonotype. The rearrangement uses TRBV2 and TRBJ2-3; the match to TRBD2 covers 8 bases. The CDR3 extends over 14 amino acids. With 1 base clipped from V and 11 bases from J, the junction kept 8 bases outside the gene matches. CDR1 and CDR2 from the germline V gene are SNHLY and FYNNEI. The CDR3 region is CASSEESLAGGQYF. For the CDR3, the DNA is TGTGCCAGCAGTGAAGAGAGTCTTGCGGGAGGGCAGTATTTT.

This chain connects TRBV12-3 or TRBV12-4 to TRBJ2-5; 8 bases map to TRBD2. The V segment lost 6 bases and the J segment 3 bases; nucleotides outside the gene matches: 15. The CDR3 sequence is 17 residues long. The CDR3 reads CASSPGTRLSREETQYF. CDR3 in DNA: TGTGCCAGCAGCCCCGGGACTAGGTTGTCGAGAGAAGAGACCCAGTACTTC.

This sequence joins TRBV9 and TRBJ2-3; 11 nucleotides align to TRBD2. The J segment lost 2 bases and the V segment lost 3 bases, leaving 8 bases of the junction unmatched. This CDR3 contains 17 residues. Germline CDR1 reads SGDLS; CDR2 reads YYNGEE. The CDR3 DNA reads as TGTGCCAGCAGCGGACTAGCGGGATGGTCTTTCACAGATACGCAGTATTTT. This encodes CASSGLAGWSFTDTQYF.

This clonotype was detected only a few times. V is TRBV9 and J is TRBJ2-6, with D tentatively TRBD2 (5 bases). CDR1 is SGDLS and CDR2 is YYNGEE in the germline V gene. The CDR3 consists of 16 residues. Trimming cost V 3 bases and J 0 bases, with 10 bases left between them. The CDR3 DNA follows: TGTGCCAGCAGCGCCCGGGGTTACTCTGGGGCCAACGTCCTGACTTTC. Its protein is CASSARGYSGANVLTF.

V is TRBV19 and J is TRBJ2-7; TRBD1 agrees at 9 bases. J gave up 7 bases and V 6 bases, and 10 bases lay outside the gene matches. This CDR3 spans 14 amino acids. Germline V gene data show CDR1 as LNHDA and CDR2 as SQIVND (reference sequence). The CDR3 region is CASSFSSGQGEQYF. CDR3 in DNA: TGTGCCAGTAGCTTCAGCTCCGGACAGGGGGAGCAGTACTTC.

This clonotype was counted between two and nine times. CDR3 DNA sequence: TGTGCCAGCAGTTACGAAACCCCGATCACCGGGGAGCTGTTTTTT. The encoded protein is CASSYETPITGELFF. The chain is built from TRBV27 and TRBJ2-2; D uncertain. The CDR3 covers 15 residues. Trimming shortened V by 4 bases and J by 4 bases, and 13 bases separated the two germline ends. Germline CDR1 is MNHEY and CDR2 is SMNVEV (reference sequence).

This chain uses TRBV5-1 with TRBJ1-2, with D perhaps TRBD1 (5 bases). The CDR3 loop spans 13 amino acids. Germline V gives CDR1 SGHRS, CDR2 YFSETQ. Trimming took 4 bases from V and 8 from J, leaving 15 bases between them. The CDR3 sequence: CASSVGARAGYTF. CDR3 nucleotide sequence: TGCGCCAGCAGCGTCGGAGCCAGGGCCGGCTACACCTTC.

The rearrangement links TRBV9 to TRBJ2-3, with TRBD1 matching 7 bases. After removal of 8 bases from V and 2 bases from J, the junction contained 14 bases not matched to a gene. The CDR3 sequence is 16 residues long. Germline values: CDR1 SGDLS, CDR2 YYNGEE. CDR3 sequence: CASTRQTGALTDTQYF. The CDR3 coding sequence is TGTGCCAGTACACGACAAACAGGGGCGCTCACAGATACGCAGTATTTT.

Many counts were recorded for this clonotype. The chain has TRBV20-1 and TRBJ1-5; D remains unclear. Trimming stripped 3 bases from V and 3 bases from J, with 9 bases between. Germline V gives CDR1 DFQATT, CDR2 SNEGSKA (reference sequence). This CDR3 has 13 amino acids. As DNA, the CDR3 is TGCAGTGCTAGGGAAGTATACAATCAGCCCCAGCATTTT. Translated, it gives CSAREVYNQPQHF.

In this sample, this clonotype turned up many times. The rearrangement joins TRBV5-6 to TRBJ1-2, with 8 bases lining up with TRBD1. With V trimmed by 4 bases and J by 2 bases, 7 bases remained unmatched. Germline V gene sequence: CDR1 SGHDT, CDR2 YYEEEE. The CDR3 totals 15 residues. CDR3 residues: CASSLPGQGNYGYTF. The CDR3 DNA follows: TGTGCCAGCAGCCTACCTGGACAGGGCAACTATGGCTACACCTTC.

This clonotype appeared a few times. The rearrangement links TRBV4-3 to TRBJ2-5; 7 bases are a match to TRBD2. V lost 4 bases to trimming and J lost 2 bases; unmatched junction nucleotides: 7. The CDR3 totals 15 residues. Germline assignment: CDR1 LGHNA and CDR2 YSLEER. The CDR3 loop is CASSRERGRQETQYF. The DNA of the CDR3 is TGCGCCAGCAGCCGCGAGCGGGGTCGACAAGAGACCCAGTACTTC.

The J gene is TRBJ2-1, the V gene TRBV5-1, with D unresolved. The CDR3 runs to 14 residues. Germline V gene data show CDR1 as SGHRS and CDR2 as YFSETQ. Trimming took off 2 bases at V and 1 base at J, with 7 bases between the two ends. CDR3: CASSFEPSYNEQFF. CDR3 nucleotide sequence: TGCGCCAGCAGCTTTGAACCATCCTACAATGAGCAGTTCTTC.

The chain uses TRBV20-1 and TRBJ2-3; D gene ambiguous. This CDR3 contains 12 residues. The V and J ends lost 4 bases and 3 bases respectively, with 8 bases between them. The germline gives CDR1 DFQATT, CDR2 SNEGSKA (reference sequence). CDR3 coding DNA: TGCAGTGCTACGGTCGAGACAGATACGCAGTATTTT. Translated, it gives CSATVETDTQYF.

There are a few counts of this clonotype. The chain uses TRBV20-1 and TRBJ1-6; D call uncertain. Looked up from germline, CDR1 is DFQATT and CDR2 is SNEGSKA (reference sequence). The V and J ends lost 5 bases and 14 bases respectively, with 13 bases between them. The length of the CDR3 is 11 residues. CDR3 in DNA: TGCAGTGCTCAGGAGGTTGGGACCCTCCACTTT. Its protein is CSAQEVGTLHF.

The J gene is TRBJ2-1, the V gene TRBV29-1, with 11 bases lining up with TRBD1. V dropped 8 bases and J dropped 7; count of bases not matched to a gene: 10. Germline CDR1 reads SQVTM; CDR2 reads ANQGSEA. The CDR3 is 14 amino acids. CDR3 region: CSSYSGTGGNEQFF. The CDR3 bases are TGCAGCTCCTACTCCGGGACAGGGGGGAATGAGCAGTTCTTC.

The chain links TRBV4-3 to TRBJ1-2, with 12 positions matching TRBD1. CDR1 and CDR2 from the germline V gene are LGHNA and YSLEER. J lost 2 bases, V lost 1 base, and 2 bases had no gene match. The CDR3 is 16 residues long. The CDR3 is CASSQAGTGGNYGYTF. CDR3 DNA: TGCGCCAGCAGCCAAGCGGGGACAGGGGGCAACTATGGCTACACCTTC.

This clonotype appeared a few times. V gene TRBV9 combines with J gene TRBJ2-3, with D possibly TRBD2 on 5 matching bases. The V and J ends lost 0 bases and 6 bases respectively, with 17 bases between them. Germline V gene lookup returns CDR1 SGDLS and CDR2 YYNGEE. The CDR3 length is 16 residues. CDR3 bases: TGTGCCAGCAGCGTAGCCGAGGGCTTTTATTCCGATACGCAGTATTTT. Translated, it gives CASSVAEGFYSDTQYF.

This chain connects TRBV5-1 to TRBJ2-5, with D possibly TRBD1 on 5 matching bases. Germline V gives CDR1 SGHRS, CDR2 YFSETQ. This CDR3 contains 15 residues. V lost 4 bases, J lost 2 bases, and 15 bases lay in between. This CDR3 reads CASSLGAGTQETQYF. As DNA, the CDR3 is TGCGCCAGCAGCCTTGGGGCAGGCACACAAGAGACCCAGTACTTC. Full variable domain (rest looked up from reference TRBV5-1 and TRBJ2-5): KAGVTQTPRYLIKTRGQQVTLSCSPISGHRSVSWYQQTPGQGLQFLFEYFSETQRNKGNFPGRFSGRQFSNSRSEMNVSTLELGDSALYLCASSLGAGTQETQYFGPGTRLLVL.

This clonotype was seen a handful of times. The chain's CDR3 is CSVEGVRAGSGAYNEQFF. For the CDR3, the DNA is TGCAGCGTTGAAGGAGTTCGTGCTGGCTCGGGGGCCTACAATGAGCAGTTCTTC. The gene calls are TRBV29-1 and TRBJ2-1, with D possibly TRBD2 on 6 matching bases. V dropped 1 base and J dropped 2 bases, with 21 bases sitting between them. Germline loops: CDR1 SQVTM, CDR2 ANQGSEA. The CDR3 covers 18 residues.

There are many counts of this clonotype. The chain has TRBV4-1 and TRBJ1-5; D is unclear. V lost 7 bases to trimming and J lost 1 base, with 14 bases between them. The CDR3 is 15 amino acids. The germline V gene has CDR1 MGHRA and CDR2 YSYEKL. The CDR3 nucleotides read TGCGCCAGCAACCCGGGCGTGGCGAGCAATCAGCCCCAGCATTTT. Its translation is CASNPGVASNQPQHF.

The J gene is TRBJ1-6, the V gene TRBV6-1, with D possibly matching TRBD1 (6 bases). Germline CDR1 MNHNS, CDR2 SASEGT. This CDR3 has 14 residues. V was trimmed by 5 bases and J by 5 bases, leaving 10 bases between them. CDR3 sequence: CASSIGQNNSPLHF. As DNA, the CDR3 is TGTGCCAGCAGTATCGGACAGAATAATTCACCCCTCCACTTT.

The chain joins TRBV20-1 to TRBJ1-1, with TRBD1 as a possible D gene (6 bases). The CDR3 runs to 12 residues. With 8 bases removed from V and 1 base from J, the gap between germline ends came to 11 bases. Germline CDR1 DFQATT, CDR2 SNEGSKA (reference sequence). CDR3 DNA: TGCAGTTACAGGGATCCGAACACTGAAGCTTTCTTT. This sequence encodes CSYRDPNTEAFF.

This clonotype was detected a few times. V gene TRBV15 combines with J gene TRBJ2-2; D is ambiguous. Looked up from germline, CDR1 is LNHNV and CDR2 is YYDKDF (reference sequence). V was trimmed by 0 bases and J by 6 bases, leaving 17 bases between them. The CDR3 loop spans 17 amino acids. The CDR3 loop is CATSRDPWTRKSGELFF. DNA of the CDR3: TGTGCCACCAGCAGAGATCCTTGGACGCGAAAGTCCGGGGAGCTGTTTTTT.

The genes are TRBV6-5 and TRBJ2-7; TRBD2 matches at 9 bases. The J segment lost 4 bases and the V segment lost 0 bases, leaving 4 bases of the junction unmatched. From germline, CDR1 is MNHEY and CDR2 SVGAGI. CDR3 length: 15 residues. For the CDR3, the DNA is TGTGCCAGCAGTTACTCGCCTAGCGGGGTTTACGAGCAGTACTTC. This sequence encodes CASSYSPSGVYEQYF.

This chain connects TRBV15 to TRBJ1-1; D unclear. Germline CDR1 LNHNV, CDR2 YYDKDF (reference sequence). CDR3 length equals 16 residues. V gave up 2 bases and J gave up 1 base, with 14 bases separating them. CDR3 sequence (DNA): TGTGCCACCAGCAGAAAACCTTGGGCCGGGAACACTGAAGCTTTCTTT. Protein sequence: CATSRKPWAGNTEAFF.